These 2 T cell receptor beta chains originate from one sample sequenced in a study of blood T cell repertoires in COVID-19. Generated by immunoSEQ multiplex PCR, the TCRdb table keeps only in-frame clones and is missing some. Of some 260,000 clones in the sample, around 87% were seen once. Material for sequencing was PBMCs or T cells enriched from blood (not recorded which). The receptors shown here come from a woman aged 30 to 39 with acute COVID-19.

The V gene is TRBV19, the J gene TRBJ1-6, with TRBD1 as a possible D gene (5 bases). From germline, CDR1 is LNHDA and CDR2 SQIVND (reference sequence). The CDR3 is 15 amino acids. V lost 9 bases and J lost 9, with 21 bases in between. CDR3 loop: CASRSLLGGGSPLHF. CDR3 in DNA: TGTGCCAGCCGCTCGTTGCTCGGGGGAGGTTCACCCCTCCACTTT.

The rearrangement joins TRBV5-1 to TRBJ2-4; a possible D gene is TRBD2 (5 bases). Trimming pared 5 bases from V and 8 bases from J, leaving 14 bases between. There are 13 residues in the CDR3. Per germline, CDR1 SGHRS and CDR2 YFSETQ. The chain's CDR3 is CASRSDLRDIQYF. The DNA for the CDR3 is TGCGCCAGCAGGTCGGACTTGCGAGACATTCAGTACTTC.